The 2 T cell receptor beta chains below were found in one sample sequenced in a study of identical twins. TCRdb processed the 5' RACE reads anew with MiXCR; each CDR3 protein has one entry. This sample has hundreds of thousands of distinct CDR3 sequences, with around 24% found just once. This sample also belongs to another study, concerning yellow fever vaccine responses in identical twins.

The sequenced sample was CD4+ T cells sorted from blood. The receptors were gathered from a young woman in good health.

J is TRBJ2-5 and V is TRBV10-2; 8 bases align to TRBD2. The CDR3 has 15 amino acids. J gave up 2 bases and V 6 bases, and 8 bases lay outside the gene matches. Germline assignment: CDR1 WSHSY and CDR2 SAAADI. The CDR3, as DNA: TGCGCCAGCAGACTAGCGGCCATTGGGCAAGAGACCCAGTACTTC. Protein: CASRLAAIGQETQYF.

The chain joins TRBV20-1 to TRBJ2-1; D is possibly TRBD1 or TRBD2 (5 bases each). The CDR3 consists of 14 residues. The V end lost 1 base, the J end lost 4 bases, and 11 bases lay between the germline ends. Looked up from germline, CDR1 is DFQATT and CDR2 is SNEGSKA (reference sequence). CDR3 sequence reads: CSARGGFDYNEQFF. CDR3 bases: TGCAGTGCTAGAGGGGGGTTTGATTACAATGAGCAGTTCTTC.